Only a few counts were recorded for the clone carrying this T cell receptor beta chain. Its antigen is not known. This clone may be a read error of a much larger clone one base away. Patients showing uncontrolled infection, other autoimmune disease, pregnancy or lactation were ineligible. The data belong to a study of T cells in Graves' hyperthyroidism and ophthalmopathy. The germline V gene encodes CDR1 MDHEN and CDR2 SYDVKM. The CDR3 totals 14 residues. Amplified regions were TCR beta CDR3 sequences from RNA transcripts. During a first-round RT-PCR of the TCR CDR3, the HTBI primer set was used. In TCRdb, the multiplex PCR reads were re-called with MiXCR into one record per CDR3 protein. The sample includes 620,000 or so distinct CDR3 sequences, around 13% of them seen just once. Broader study findings: The authors' 13 V-J model separated ophthalmopathy from stable hyperthyroidism. Most thyroid clonotypes expanded above 0.001 were also detected in blood. The model made its ophthalmopathy prediction, and onset followed a median around 6.9 months later.

The sequence came from a woman aged 45-59 years with Graves' ophthalmopathy. What was sequenced was blood. V usage is TRBV28 and J usage is TRBJ2-7; possibly TRBD1 for D (6 bases). CDR3 amino acids: CAGSLVQGHYEQYF. CDR3 bases: TGTGCCGGCAGTTTAGTACAGGGTCACTACGAGCAGTACTTC.